Included here is one TCR beta chain sequence, with context. Every sampled donor was Caucasian and healthy. These data are taken from a study of identical twins. V was pared by 6 bases and J by 6 bases, with 3 bases of the junction left unmatched. Germline V gene lookup returns CDR1 MRHNA and CDR2 SNTAGT. The CDR3 contains 15 residues. MiXCR was run by TCRdb on the 5' RACE reads, yielding one entry per CDR3 protein. Found here are some 790,000 distinct CDR3 sequences, about 20% of them singletons; the top ten hold under 15%. The sample was also reused in another study, on T cells expressing NK-cell markers.

V gene TRBV6-4 combines with J gene TRBJ2-1, with 15 nucleotides matching TRBD2. Sequenced material: PBMCs. This sequence was found in a woman younger than 35 in good health. The CDR3 coding sequence is TGTGCCAGCAGCGGGACTAGCGGGGGGCTCAATGAGCAGTTCTTC. This encodes CASSGTSGGLNEQFF.